One sample yielded the 18 T cell receptor beta chains listed below, sequenced in a study of cytomegalovirus exposure and HLA in healthy donors. Both 60 Vbeta primers and 13 Jbeta primers went into the PCR. TCRdb's table, derived via immunoSEQ multiplex PCR, lists solely in-frame clones and lacks some. The sample has 200,000 to 300,000 clones, 82% seen once. Sequences were obtained from PBMCs. The source of these receptors is a woman aged 40 to 50 in good health and CMV-seropositive.

This rearrangement joins TRBV10-3 to TRBJ1-3; D is possibly TRBD1 (6 bases). The CDR3 runs to 13 residues. Trimming cost V 9 bases and J 4 bases, with 13 bases left between them. The germline gives CDR1 ENHRY, CDR2 SYGVKD. CDR3 region: CAINRESGNTIYF. The CDR3 DNA reads as TGTGCCATAAACAGGGAGTCAGGAAACACCATATATTTT.

The chain employs TRBV12-5 and TRBJ1-5; no definite D call. Germline V gene lookup returns CDR1 LGHNT and CDR2 FRNRAP. The CDR3 extends over 14 amino acids. Trimming removed 3 bases from V and 6 bases from J, with 12 bases in between. CDR3 in DNA: TGTGCTAGTGGTTTAGAAATAGGCGGTCAGCCCCAGCATTTT. It translates to CASGLEIGGQPQHF. Variable domain in full (rest from reference TRBV12-5 and TRBJ1-5): DARVTQTPRHKVTEMGQEVTMRCQPILGHNTVFWYRQTMMQGLELLAYFRNRAPLDDSGMPKDRFSAEMPDATLATLKIQPSEPRDSAVYFCASGLEIGGQPQHFGDGTRLSIL.

About this clone itself: One end of the junction is discordant with germline, which a read error may explain. The same CDR3 also results from other DNA sequences found in this sample. The CDR3 protein is CASSYRVGHNSPLHF. As DNA, the CDR3 is TGTGCCAGCAGCTACAGGGTGGGACATAATTCCCCCCTCCACTTT. The chain recombines TRBV11-1 with TRBJ1-6; a possible D gene is TRBD1 (6 bases). The CDR3 has 15 residues. The germline CDR1 and CDR2 sequences are SGHAT and FQDESV (reference sequence).

This chain links TRBV7-2 with TRBJ2-7; 16 bases are a match to TRBD2. CDR3 length: 18 amino acids. Germline V gene data show CDR1 as SGHTA and CDR2 as FQGNSA. The V gene end was trimmed by 1 base and the J gene end by 2 bases; junction bases not matched to a gene: 5. CDR3 residues: CASSLVGTSGRVTYEQYF. As DNA, the CDR3 is TGTGCCAGCAGCTTAGTAGGGACTAGCGGGAGGGTAACCTACGAGCAGTACTTC.

This rearrangement joins TRBV18 to TRBJ1-1; D is unclear. The CDR3 has 14 residues. Germline-derived CDR1 and CDR2 are KGHSH and LQKENI. Trimming removed 3 bases at V and 4 bases at J, with 12 bases between. The CDR3, as DNA: TGTGCCAGCTCACCGAGTCATGACTTCACTGAAGCTTTCTTT. Its protein is CASSPSHDFTEAFF.

V is TRBV5-1 and J is TRBJ2-2, with 8 nucleotides matching TRBD1. CDR1 and CDR2 (germline): SGHRS, YFSETQ. The trim removed 4 bases at V and 1 base at J, leaving 3 bases unmatched. This CDR3 spans 15 amino acids. The CDR3 reads CASSIDRGNTGELFF. CDR3 in DNA: TGCGCCAGCAGCATTGACAGGGGGAACACCGGGGAGCTGTTTTTT.

The chain employs TRBV27 and TRBJ2-7, with 9 bases that match TRBD2. V lost 0 bases, J lost 2 bases, and 2 bases stayed unmatched. The germline CDR1 and CDR2 sequences are MNHEY and SMNVEV (reference sequence). The CDR3 is 15 amino acids. The CDR3 sequence is CASSLSLAGTYEQYF. DNA of the CDR3: TGTGCCAGCAGTTTATCACTAGCGGGTACCTACGAGCAGTACTTC.

Only a few counts were recorded for this clone. V usage is TRBV7-2 and J usage is TRBJ2-7; D possibly corresponds to TRBD1 (6 bases). V was trimmed by 3 bases and J by 6 bases, leaving 15 bases between them. CDR1 and CDR2 (germline): SGHTA, FQGNSA. The CDR3 has 14 residues. The chain's CDR3 is CASSFTGKNGEQYF. Written as DNA, the CDR3 is TGTGCCAGCAGCTTCACAGGGAAGAATGGCGAGCAGTACTTC.

This chain connects TRBV4-3 to TRBJ2-1, with 11 positions matching TRBD2. Germline CDR1 is LGHNA and CDR2 is YSLEER. This CDR3 region has 19 residues. The V segment lost 4 bases and the J segment 0 bases; nucleotides outside the gene matches: 11. CDR3 amino acids: CASSLRTSGPEFSYNEQFF. CDR3 DNA: TGCGCCAGCAGCCTTCGGACTAGCGGGCCGGAATTCTCCTACAATGAGCAGTTCTTC.

The rearrangement uses TRBV7-9 and TRBJ1-2; D remains ambiguous. Germline V lookup: CDR1 SEHNR, CDR2 FQNEAQ (reference sequence). The germline V and J ends were trimmed by 0 bases and 6 bases, with 17 bases remaining between them. CDR3 length equals 16 residues. CDR3 DNA sequence: TGTGCCAGCAGCTTAGCAGGCGGGATTGTAGGAGATGGCTACACCTTC. Encoded protein: CASSLAGGIVGDGYTF.

The chain is built from TRBV29-1 and TRBJ2-5, with D possibly TRBD1 on 5 matching bases. This CDR3 is 13 amino acids long. Germline V gives CDR1 SQVTM, CDR2 ANQGSEA. V was cut by 8 bases and J by 4 bases, with 17 bases left in between. The CDR3 loop is CSLLGTQGETQYF. CDR3 DNA: TGCAGCCTCCTAGGCACCCAGGGAGAGACCCAGTACTTC.

The chain has TRBV10-2 and TRBJ2-1, with D possibly matching TRBD2 (6 bases). Trimming pared 3 bases from V and 4 bases from J, leaving 10 bases between. There are 14 residues in the CDR3. Germline V lookup: CDR1 WSHSY, CDR2 SAAADI. CDR3 nucleotide sequence: TGCGCCAGCAGTGATGCGGGAATATACAATGAGCAGTTCTTC. Its translation is CASSDAGIYNEQFF.

This chain uses TRBV7-6 with TRBJ1-5; D unclear. Germline assignment: CDR1 SGHVS and CDR2 FNYEAQ. This CDR3 is 15 amino acids long. Trimming took 1 base from V and 3 from J, leaving 10 bases between them. CDR3 DNA sequence: TGTGCCAGCAGCTTAGGGCCAGGATTCAATCAGCCCCAGCATTTT. Protein sequence: CASSLGPGFNQPQHF.

The V gene is TRBV5-8, the J gene TRBJ1-1; TRBD1 agrees at 8 bases. The CDR3 consists of 14 residues. The germline V gene has CDR1 SGHTS and CDR2 YDEGEE. J was trimmed by 4 bases and V by 4 bases; bases with no gene match: 6. CDR3 protein: CASSPDRDGTEAFF. The CDR3 DNA sequence: TGTGCCAGCAGCCCGGACAGGGATGGCACTGAAGCTTTCTTT.

Notes on this clone: An end of the junction does not agree with germline; a read error may underlie this. In DNA form, the CDR3 reads TGTGCCACCAGCAGCCGGACAGGGGAGATGGTCTTT. Translated: CATSSRTGEMVF. V usage is TRBV15 and J usage is TRBJ1-1; 9 bases agree with TRBD1. Germline CDR1 LNHNV, CDR2 YYDKDF (reference sequence). CDR3 size: 12 residues.

V is TRBV19 and J is TRBJ1-1, with a tentative D call TRBD1 (5 bases). The CDR3 is made up of 17 amino acids. Germline V lookup: CDR1 LNHDA, CDR2 SQIVND (reference sequence). Deletions cut 7 bases from V and 3 bases from J, with 24 bases between. DNA of the CDR3: TGTGCCAGTATCCCCTCTCCGATCTCGGGACTGTACACTGAAGCTTTCTTT. Translation gives CASIPSPISGLYTEAFF.

This clone came up once. The V call is TRBV7-2, the J call TRBJ1-3; TRBD1 is a possible D gene (6 bases). Germline CDR1 is SGHTA and CDR2 is FQGNSA. CDR3 length: 15 residues. V was pared by 5 bases and J by 2 bases, with 13 bases between. The CDR3 region is CASSISGQPGNTIYF. The DNA for the CDR3 is TGTGCCAGCAGCATTAGTGGACAGCCTGGAAACACCATATATTTT.

The V call is TRBV5-1, the J call TRBJ2-5; 7 bases are shared with TRBD1. The J call may be mistaken, given a closer DNA end match to TRBJ2-7. The CDR3 consists of 15 residues. Germline assignment: CDR1 SGHRS and CDR2 YFSETQ. The chain's CDR3 is CASSSQGFGSYEQYF. CDR3 bases: TGCGCCAGCAGCTCACAGGGGTTTGGTTCCTACGAGCAGTACTTC.